This T cell receptor beta chain was identified in a study of blood T cells in healthy people across ages. This CDR3 region has 14 residues. CDR1 is DFQATT, CDR2 SNEGSKA, per germline (reference sequence). Points on this clonotype: It may be a read error: a sequence one base away is much more abundant.

PCR was performed a second time for about 7 to 11 cycles using a sample-barcoded 5' primer and a J-beta primer mix. TCRdb called the 5' RACE reads again in MiXCR, with one record for every CDR3 protein. The repertoire has about 1.5 million distinct CDR3 sequences, roughly 43% of them found once; the top ten carry around 4%. The clonotype originates from a woman aged 18-29 years in good health. The specimen sequenced was blood. The V call is TRBV20-1, the J call TRBJ2-1; TRBD2 agrees at 7 bases. The DNA for the CDR3 is TGCAGTGCTCGGCGGGGGAGCTCCTACAATGAGCGGTTCTTC. It codes for CSARRGSSYNERFF.